Included here is one TCR beta chain sequence, with context. The authors' processing: Estimates of nucleated cell counts were drawn from the amplification of reference gene primers. Some clones are missing from TCRdb's copy, which holds only in-frame ones; the method was immunoSEQ multiplex PCR. Clonal size and the V and J genes are those of that table, whereas D and trimming came from the DNA. The table shows around 260,000 clones, with 83% occurring only once. This entry belongs to a study of blood T cell repertoires in COVID-19. At the level of the study: COVID-19 samples from acute and convalescent phases originated in the United States, Italy and Spain. From T cells, B-cell-depleted T cells, or PBMCs came the material, which was cDNA or gDNA.

V lost 5 bases and J lost 5; bases outside the gene matches: 10. Germline V gene sequence: CDR1 MDHEN, CDR2 SYDVKM. The length of the CDR3 is 15 residues. V and J are TRBV28 and TRBJ1-1, with 8 positions matching TRBD1. The sample was peripheral blood. This receptor was identified in a woman aged 45-65 years who had recovered from COVID-19. CDR3 nucleotide sequence: TGTGCCAGCAGTCCGCGGACAGGGCTAGGAACTGAAGCTTTCTTT. Its protein is CASSPRTGLGTEAFF.